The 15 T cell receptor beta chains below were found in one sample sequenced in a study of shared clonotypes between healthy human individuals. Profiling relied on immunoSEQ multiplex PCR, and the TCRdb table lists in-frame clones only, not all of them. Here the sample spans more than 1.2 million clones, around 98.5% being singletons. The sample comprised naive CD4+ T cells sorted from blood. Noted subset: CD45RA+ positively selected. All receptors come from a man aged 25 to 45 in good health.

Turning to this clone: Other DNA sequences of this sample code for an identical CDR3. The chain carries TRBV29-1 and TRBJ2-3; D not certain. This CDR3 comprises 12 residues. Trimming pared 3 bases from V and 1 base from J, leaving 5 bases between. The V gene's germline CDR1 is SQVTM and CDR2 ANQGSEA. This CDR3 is CSVEPGTDTQYF. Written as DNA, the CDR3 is TGCAGCGTTGAGCCGGGCACAGATACGCAGTATTTT.

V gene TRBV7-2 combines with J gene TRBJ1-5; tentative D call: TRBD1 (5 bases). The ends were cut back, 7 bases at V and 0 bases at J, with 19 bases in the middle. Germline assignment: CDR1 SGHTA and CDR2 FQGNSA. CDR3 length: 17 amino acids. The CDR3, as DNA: TGTGCCAGCACCAGGGACGCCGCCCCTTATAGCAATCAGCCCCAGCATTTT. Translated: CASTRDAAPYSNQPQHF.

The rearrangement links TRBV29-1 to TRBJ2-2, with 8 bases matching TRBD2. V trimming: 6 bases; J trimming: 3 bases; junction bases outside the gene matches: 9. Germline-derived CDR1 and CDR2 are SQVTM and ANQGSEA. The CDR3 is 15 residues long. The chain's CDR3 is CSVIAGRRDTGELFF. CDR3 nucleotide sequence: TGCAGCGTCATAGCGGGGAGGAGGGACACCGGGGAGCTGTTTTTT.

CDR3 bases: TGTGCCAGCAGCTTAGTTTCGTCTAGCGGGAGGGCCGTCAATACCTACGAGCAGTACTTC. This encodes CASSLVSSSGRAVNTYEQYF. This sequence joins TRBV7-6 and TRBJ2-7; the match to TRBD2 covers 12 bases. Germline CDR1 reads SGHVS; CDR2 reads FNYEAQ. This CDR3 has 20 amino acids. The J segment lost 2 bases and the V segment lost 1 base, leaving 15 bases of the junction unmatched.

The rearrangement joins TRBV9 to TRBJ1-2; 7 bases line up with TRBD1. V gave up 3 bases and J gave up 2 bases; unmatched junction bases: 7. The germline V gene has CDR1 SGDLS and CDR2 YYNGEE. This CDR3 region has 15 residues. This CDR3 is CASSAEPGQNYGYTF. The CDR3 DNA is TGTGCCAGCAGCGCCGAACCGGGACAGAACTATGGCTACACCTTC.

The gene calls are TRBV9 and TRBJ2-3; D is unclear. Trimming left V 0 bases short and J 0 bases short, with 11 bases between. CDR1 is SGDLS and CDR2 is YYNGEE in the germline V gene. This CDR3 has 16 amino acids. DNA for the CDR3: TGTGCCAGCAGCGTAGGAAAGCAGCGTAGCACAGATACGCAGTATTTT. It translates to CASSVGKQRSTDTQYF.

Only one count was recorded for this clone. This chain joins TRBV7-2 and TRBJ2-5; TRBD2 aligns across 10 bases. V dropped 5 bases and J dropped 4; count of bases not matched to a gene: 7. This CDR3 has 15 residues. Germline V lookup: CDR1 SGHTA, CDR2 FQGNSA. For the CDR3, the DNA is TGTGCCAGCAGCCGAAGACTAGCGGGTAGAGAGACCCAGTACTTC. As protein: CASSRRLAGRETQYF.

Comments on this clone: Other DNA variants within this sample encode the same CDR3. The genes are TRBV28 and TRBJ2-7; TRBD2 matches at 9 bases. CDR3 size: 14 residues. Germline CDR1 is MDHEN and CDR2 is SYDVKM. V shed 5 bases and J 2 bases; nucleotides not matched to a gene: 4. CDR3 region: CASSLSGRAYEQYF. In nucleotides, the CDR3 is TGTGCCAGCAGTCTTAGCGGGAGAGCCTACGAGCAGTACTTC.

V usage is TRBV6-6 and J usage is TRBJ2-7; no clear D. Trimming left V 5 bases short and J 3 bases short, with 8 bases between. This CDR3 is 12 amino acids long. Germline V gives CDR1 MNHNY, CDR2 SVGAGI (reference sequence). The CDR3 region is CASSHLGYEQYF. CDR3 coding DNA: TGTGCCAGCAGTCACCTTGGCTACGAGCAGTACTTC.

CDR3 sequence: CASSPLQPGQGQREQYF. The CDR3 coding sequence is TGTGCCAGCTCACCTTTACAACCGGGACAGGGTCAACGCGAGCAGTACTTC. The chain couples TRBV18 to TRBJ2-7; TRBD1 aligns across 9 bases. The V gene's germline CDR1 is KGHSH and CDR2 LQKENI. This CDR3 spans 17 amino acids. Unmatched junction bases numbered 15, after V lost 3 bases and J lost 6 bases.

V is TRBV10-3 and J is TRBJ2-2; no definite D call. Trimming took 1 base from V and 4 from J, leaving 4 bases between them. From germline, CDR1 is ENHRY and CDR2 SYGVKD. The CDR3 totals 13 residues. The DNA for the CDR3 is TGTGCCATCAGTGAGTTTCTCACCGGGGAGCTGTTTTTT. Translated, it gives CAISEFLTGELFF.

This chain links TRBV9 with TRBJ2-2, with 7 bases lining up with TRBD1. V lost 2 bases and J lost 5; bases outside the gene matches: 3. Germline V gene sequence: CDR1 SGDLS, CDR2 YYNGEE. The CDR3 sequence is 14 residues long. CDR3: CASSVDRVTGELFF. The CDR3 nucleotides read TGTGCCAGCAGCGTTGACAGGGTTACCGGGGAGCTGTTTTTT.

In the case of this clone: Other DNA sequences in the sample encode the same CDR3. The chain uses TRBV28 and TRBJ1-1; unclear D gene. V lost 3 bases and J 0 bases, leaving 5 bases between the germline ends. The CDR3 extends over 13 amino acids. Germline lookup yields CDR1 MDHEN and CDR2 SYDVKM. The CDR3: CASSFSMNTEAFF. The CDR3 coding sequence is TGTGCCAGCAGTTTCTCCATGAACACTGAAGCTTTCTTT.

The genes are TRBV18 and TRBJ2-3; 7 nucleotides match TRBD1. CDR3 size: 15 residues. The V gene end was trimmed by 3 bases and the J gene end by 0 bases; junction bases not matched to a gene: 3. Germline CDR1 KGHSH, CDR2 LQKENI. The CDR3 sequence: CASSPGTASTDTQYF. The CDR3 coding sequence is TGTGCCAGCTCACCCGGGACAGCTAGCACAGATACGCAGTATTTT.

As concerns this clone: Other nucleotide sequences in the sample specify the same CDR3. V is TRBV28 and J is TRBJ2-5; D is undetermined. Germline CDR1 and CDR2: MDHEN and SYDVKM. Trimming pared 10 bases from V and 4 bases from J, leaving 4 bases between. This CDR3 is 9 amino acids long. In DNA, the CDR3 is TGTGCCACCGGAGAGACCCAGTACTTC. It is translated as CATGETQYF.